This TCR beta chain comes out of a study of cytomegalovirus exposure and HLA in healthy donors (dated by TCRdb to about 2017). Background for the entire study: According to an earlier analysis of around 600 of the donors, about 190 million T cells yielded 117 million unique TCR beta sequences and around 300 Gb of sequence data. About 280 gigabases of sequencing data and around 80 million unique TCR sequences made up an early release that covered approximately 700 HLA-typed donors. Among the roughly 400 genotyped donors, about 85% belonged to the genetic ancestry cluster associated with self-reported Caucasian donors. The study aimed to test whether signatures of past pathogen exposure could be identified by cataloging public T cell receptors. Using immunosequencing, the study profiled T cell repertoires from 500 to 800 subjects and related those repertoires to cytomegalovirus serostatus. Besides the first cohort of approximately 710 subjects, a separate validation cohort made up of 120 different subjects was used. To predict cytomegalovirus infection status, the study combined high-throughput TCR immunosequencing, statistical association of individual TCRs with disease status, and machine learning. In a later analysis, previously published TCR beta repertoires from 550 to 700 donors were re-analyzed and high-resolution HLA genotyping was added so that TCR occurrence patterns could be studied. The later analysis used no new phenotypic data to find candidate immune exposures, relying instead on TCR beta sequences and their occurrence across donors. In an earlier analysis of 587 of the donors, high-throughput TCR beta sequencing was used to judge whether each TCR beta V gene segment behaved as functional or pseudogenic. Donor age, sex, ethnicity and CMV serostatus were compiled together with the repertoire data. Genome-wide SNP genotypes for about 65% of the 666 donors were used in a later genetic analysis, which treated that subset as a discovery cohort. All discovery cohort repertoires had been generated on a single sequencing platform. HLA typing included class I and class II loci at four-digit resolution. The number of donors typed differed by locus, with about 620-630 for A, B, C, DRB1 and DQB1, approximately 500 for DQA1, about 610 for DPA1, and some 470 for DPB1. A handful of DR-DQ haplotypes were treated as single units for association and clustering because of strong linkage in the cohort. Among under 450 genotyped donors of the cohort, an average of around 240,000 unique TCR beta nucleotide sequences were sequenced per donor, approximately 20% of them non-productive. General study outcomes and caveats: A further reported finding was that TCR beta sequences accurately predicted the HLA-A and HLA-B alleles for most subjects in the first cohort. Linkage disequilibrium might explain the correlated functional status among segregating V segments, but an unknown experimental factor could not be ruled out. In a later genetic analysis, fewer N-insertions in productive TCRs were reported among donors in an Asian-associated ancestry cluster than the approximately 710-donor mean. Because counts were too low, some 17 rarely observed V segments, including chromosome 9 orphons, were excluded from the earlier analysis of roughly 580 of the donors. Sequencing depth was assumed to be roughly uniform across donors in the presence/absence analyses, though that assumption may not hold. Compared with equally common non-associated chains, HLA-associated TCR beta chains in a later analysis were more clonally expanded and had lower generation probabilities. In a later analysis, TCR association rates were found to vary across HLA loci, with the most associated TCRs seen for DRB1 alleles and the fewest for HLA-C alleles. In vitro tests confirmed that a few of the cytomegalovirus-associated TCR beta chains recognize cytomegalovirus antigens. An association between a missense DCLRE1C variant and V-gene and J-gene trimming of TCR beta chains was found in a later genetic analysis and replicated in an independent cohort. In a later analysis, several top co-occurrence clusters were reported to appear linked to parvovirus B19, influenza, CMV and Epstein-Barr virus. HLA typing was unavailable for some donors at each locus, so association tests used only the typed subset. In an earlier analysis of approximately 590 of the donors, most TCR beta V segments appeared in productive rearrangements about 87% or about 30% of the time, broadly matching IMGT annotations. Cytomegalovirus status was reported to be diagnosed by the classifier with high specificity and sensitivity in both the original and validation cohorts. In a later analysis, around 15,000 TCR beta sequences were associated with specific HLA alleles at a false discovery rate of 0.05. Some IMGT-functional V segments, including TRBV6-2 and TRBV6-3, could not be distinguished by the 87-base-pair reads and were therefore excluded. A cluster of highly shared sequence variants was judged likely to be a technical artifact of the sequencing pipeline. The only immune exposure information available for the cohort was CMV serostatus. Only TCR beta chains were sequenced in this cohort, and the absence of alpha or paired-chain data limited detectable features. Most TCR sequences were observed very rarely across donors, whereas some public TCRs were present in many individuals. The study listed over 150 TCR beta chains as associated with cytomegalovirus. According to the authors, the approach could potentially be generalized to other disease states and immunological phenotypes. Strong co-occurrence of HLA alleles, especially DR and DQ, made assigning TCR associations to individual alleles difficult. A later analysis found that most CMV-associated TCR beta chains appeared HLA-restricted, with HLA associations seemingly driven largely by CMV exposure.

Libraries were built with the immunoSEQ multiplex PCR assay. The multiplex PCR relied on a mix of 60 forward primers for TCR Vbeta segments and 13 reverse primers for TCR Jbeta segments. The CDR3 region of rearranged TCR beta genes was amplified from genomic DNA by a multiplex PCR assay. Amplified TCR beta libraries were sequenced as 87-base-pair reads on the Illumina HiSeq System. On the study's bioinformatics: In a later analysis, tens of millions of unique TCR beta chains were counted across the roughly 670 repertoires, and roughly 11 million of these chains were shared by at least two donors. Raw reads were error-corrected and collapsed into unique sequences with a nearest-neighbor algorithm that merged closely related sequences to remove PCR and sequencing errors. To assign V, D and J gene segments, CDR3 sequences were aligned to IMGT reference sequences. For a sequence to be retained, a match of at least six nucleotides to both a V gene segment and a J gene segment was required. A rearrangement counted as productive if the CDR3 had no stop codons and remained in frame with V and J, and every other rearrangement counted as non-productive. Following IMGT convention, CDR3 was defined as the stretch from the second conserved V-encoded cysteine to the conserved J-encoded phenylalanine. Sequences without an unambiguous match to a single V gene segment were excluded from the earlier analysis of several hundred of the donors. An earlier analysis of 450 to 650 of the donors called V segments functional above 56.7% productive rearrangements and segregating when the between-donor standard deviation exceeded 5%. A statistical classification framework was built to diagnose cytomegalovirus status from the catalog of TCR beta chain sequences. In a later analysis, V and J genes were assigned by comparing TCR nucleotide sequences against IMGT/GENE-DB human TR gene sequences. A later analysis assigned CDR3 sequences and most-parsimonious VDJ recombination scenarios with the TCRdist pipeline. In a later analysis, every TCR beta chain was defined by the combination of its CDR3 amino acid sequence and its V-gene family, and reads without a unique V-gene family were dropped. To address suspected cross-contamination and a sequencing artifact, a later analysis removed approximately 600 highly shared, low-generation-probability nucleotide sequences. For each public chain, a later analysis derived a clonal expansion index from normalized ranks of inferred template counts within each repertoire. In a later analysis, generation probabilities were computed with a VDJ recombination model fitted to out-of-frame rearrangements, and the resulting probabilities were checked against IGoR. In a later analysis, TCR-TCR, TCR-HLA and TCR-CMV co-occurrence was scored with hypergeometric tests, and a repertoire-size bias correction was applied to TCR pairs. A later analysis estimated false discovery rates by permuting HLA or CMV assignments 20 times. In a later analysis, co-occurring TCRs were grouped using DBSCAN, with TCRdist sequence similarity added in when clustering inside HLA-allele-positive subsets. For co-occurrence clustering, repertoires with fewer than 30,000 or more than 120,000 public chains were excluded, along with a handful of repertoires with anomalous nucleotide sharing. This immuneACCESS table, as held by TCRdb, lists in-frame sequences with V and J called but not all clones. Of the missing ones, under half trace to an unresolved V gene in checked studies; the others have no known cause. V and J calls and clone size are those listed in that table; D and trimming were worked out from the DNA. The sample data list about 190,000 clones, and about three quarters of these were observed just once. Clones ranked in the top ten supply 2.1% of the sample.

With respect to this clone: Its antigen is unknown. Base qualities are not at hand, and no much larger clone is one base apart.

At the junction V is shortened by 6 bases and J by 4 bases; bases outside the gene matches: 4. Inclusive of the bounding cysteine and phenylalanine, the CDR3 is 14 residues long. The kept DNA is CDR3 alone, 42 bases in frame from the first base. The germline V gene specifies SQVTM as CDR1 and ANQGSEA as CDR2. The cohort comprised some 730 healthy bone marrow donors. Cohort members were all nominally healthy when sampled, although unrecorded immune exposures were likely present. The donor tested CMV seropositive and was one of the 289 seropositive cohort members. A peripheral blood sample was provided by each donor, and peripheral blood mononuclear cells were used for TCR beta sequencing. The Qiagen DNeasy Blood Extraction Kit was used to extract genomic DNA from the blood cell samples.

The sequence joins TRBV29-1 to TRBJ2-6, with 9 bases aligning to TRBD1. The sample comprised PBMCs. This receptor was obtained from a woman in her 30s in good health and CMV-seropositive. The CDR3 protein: CSVGGQGGANVLTF. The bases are TGCAGCGTGGGGGGACAGGGCGGGGCCAACGTCCTGACTTTC.